The rows below give T cell receptor beta chains drawn from one sample of a study of blood T cell repertoires in COVID-19. Data came from immunoSEQ multiplex PCR; TCRdb stores just in-frame clones and leaves some out. Here the sample spans approximately 74,000 clones, roughly 80% being singletons. Material for sequencing was peripheral blood. Source of these receptors: an elderly woman with active or convalescent COVID-19. The CDR3 runs from the conserved cysteine through the conserved F or W. Each record gives: D gene, V gene, J gene, clone size, CDR3 protein, CDR3 DNA. A D gene is named only where the DNA matches it firmly. Expanded clones get a size class; other rows say once, few or many, or leave the size out.

D gene: -
V gene: TRBV29-1
J gene: TRBJ1-2
clone size: once
CDR3 protein: CSVETGLGYTF
CDR3 DNA: TGCAGCGTTGAAACAGGGTTGGGCTACACCTTC

D gene: TRBD1
V gene: TRBV5-1
J gene: TRBJ2-5
clone size: -
CDR3 protein: CASSFGTGYQETQYF
CDR3 DNA: TGCGCCAGCAGCTTCGGGACAGGGTATCAAGAGACCCAGTACTTC

D gene: TRBD1
V gene: TRBV19
J gene: TRBJ2-7
clone size: once
CDR3 protein: CASTPGGQGGSYEQYF
CDR3 DNA: TGTGCCAGTACCCCCGGGGGACAGGGAGGCTCCTACGAGCAGTACTTC

D gene: -
V gene: TRBV7-2
J gene: TRBJ2-7
clone size: once
CDR3 protein: CASSSDPTGLGEQYF
CDR3 DNA: TGTGCCAGCAGCTCCGATCCGACAGGTCTGGGCGAGCAGTACTTC

D gene: TRBD1
V gene: TRBV5-1
J gene: TRBJ1-5
clone size: -
CDR3 protein: CASSLEGTDYQPQHF
CDR3 DNA: TGCGCCAGCAGCTTGGAGGGGACAGATTATCAGCCCCAGCATTTT

D gene: -
V gene: TRBV12-5
J gene: TRBJ1-4
clone size: -
CDR3 protein: CASAGPGWYEKLFF
CDR3 DNA: TGTGCTAGTGCTGGGCCAGGGTGGTATGAAAAACTGTTTTTT

D gene: -
V gene: TRBV10-3
J gene: TRBJ2-7
clone size: -
CDR3 protein: CAISEGLVGEQYF
CDR3 DNA: TGTGCCATCAGTGAGGGTCTAGTCGGCGAGCAGTACTTC

D gene: -
V gene: TRBV28
J gene: TRBJ1-1
clone size: -
CDR3 protein: CASSLSGPGEAFF
CDR3 DNA: TGTGCCAGCAGTTTATCAGGTCCCGGTGAAGCTTTCTTT

D gene: TRBD1
V gene: TRBV6-5
J gene: TRBJ2-3
clone size: -
CDR3 protein: CASSTGVGSTDTQYF
CDR3 DNA: TGTGCCAGCAGCACAGGGGTCGGGAGCACAGATACGCAGTATTTT

D gene: -
V gene: TRBV9
J gene: TRBJ2-2
clone size: -
CDR3 protein: CASSVDNRGTGELFF
CDR3 DNA: TGTGCCAGCAGCGTAGATAATAGGGGCACCGGGGAGCTGTTTTTT

D gene: -
V gene: TRBV3-1/TRBV3-2
J gene: TRBJ1-3
clone size: -
CDR3 protein: CASSPDTSGNTIYF
CDR3 DNA: TGTGCCAGCAGCCCGGACACCTCTGGAAACACCATATATTTT

D gene: TRBD2
V gene: TRBV4-2
J gene: TRBJ2-7
clone size: medium-sized
CDR3 protein: CASSQVIGTSGAEQYF
CDR3 DNA: TGTGCCAGCAGCCAAGTAATAGGGACTAGCGGAGCCGAGCAGTACTTC

D gene: -
V gene: TRBV4-1
J gene: TRBJ2-3
clone size: -
CDR3 protein: CASSTKGISTDTQYF
CDR3 DNA: TGCGCCAGCAGCACCAAGGGGATTAGCACAGATACGCAGTATTTT